These 30 T cell receptor beta chains share one sample of origin, sequenced in a study of T cells in Graves' hyperthyroidism and ophthalmopathy (dated by TCRdb to the late 2010s). The library relied on multiplex PCR. The sequencer was an Illumina HiSeq 2000. Amplification of TCR beta CDR3 regions was carried out from RNA transcripts. The first round of RT-PCR for the TCR CDR3 was performed with the HTBI primer set and the Qiagen OneStep RT-PCR kit. TCRdb passed the public sequencing reads through fastp at Q25 and MiXCR, retaining productive beta sequences. Rows are combined by CDR3 protein, so each entry shows the most common genes and DNA. For this sample the table gives about 420,000 distinct CDR3 sequences, of which about 15% were detected only once. In total, the top ten clones hold around an eighth of the sample. The sample consisted of blood. The receptors were sampled from a woman between 18 and 29 years old with Graves' hyperthyroidism.

This clonotype was seen ten or more times. The CDR3 nucleotides read TGTGCCAGCAGTACTGAACAACAACACACTGAAGCTTTCTTT. Translating it yields CASSTEQQHTEAFF. This rearrangement joins TRBV2 to TRBJ1-1; D not certain. Germline values: CDR1 SNHLY, CDR2 FYNNEI. The V and J ends lost 5 bases and 3 bases respectively, with 13 bases between them. The length of the CDR3 is 14 residues.

The V gene is TRBV7-9, the J gene TRBJ2-7, with D possibly TRBD1 on 6 matching bases. CDR1 is SEHNR, CDR2 FQNEAQ, per germline (reference sequence). The CDR3 consists of 14 residues. Trimming pared 4 bases from V and 6 bases from J, leaving 16 bases between. The CDR3 is CASSSKQGDAEQYF. CDR3 sequence (DNA): TGTGCCAGCAGCTCGAAACAGGGTGATGCCGAGCAGTACTTC.

This clonotype was counted ten times or more. The rearrangement joins TRBV6-5 to TRBJ1-2, with a tentative D call TRBD1 (5 bases). V shed 0 bases and J shed 3 bases, with 8 bases lying between them. The CDR3 loop spans 14 amino acids. The germline gives CDR1 MNHEY, CDR2 SVGAGI. The CDR3 region is CASSYSPGYYGYTF. In DNA form, the CDR3 reads TGTGCCAGCAGTTACTCTCCAGGGTACTATGGCTACACCTTC.

This clonotype was seen a few times. The rearrangement links TRBV19 to TRBJ1-5; D gene uncertain. Trimming stripped 5 bases from V and 1 base from J, with 18 bases between. Germline-derived CDR1 and CDR2 are LNHDA and SQIVND (reference sequence). CDR3 size: 17 residues. CDR3 loop: CASSPPRLPWSNQPQHF. CDR3 DNA sequence: TGTGCCAGTAGTCCCCCCCGGTTACCATGGAGCAATCAGCCCCAGCATTTT.

The chain recombines TRBV7-6 with TRBJ2-1; 9 bases agree with TRBD2. Germline values: CDR1 SGHVS, CDR2 FNYEAQ. The CDR3 totals 16 residues. V was clipped by 1 base and J by 4 bases; unmatched bases: 5. The CDR3: CASSLGAGGLYNEQFF. The CDR3 region has the DNA TGTGCCAGCAGCTTAGGGGCGGGAGGGCTGTACAATGAGCAGTTCTTC. Full variable domain (rest looked up from reference TRBV7-6 and TRBJ2-1): GAGVSQSPRYKVTKRGQDVALRCDPISGHVSLYWYRQALGQGPEFLTYFNYEAQQDKSGLPNDRFSAERPEGSISTLTIQRTEQRDSAMYRCASSLGAGGLYNEQFFGPGTRLTVL.

The chain links TRBV12-3 or TRBV12-4 to TRBJ2-6, with TRBD1 as a possible D gene (8 bases). This CDR3 contains 18 residues. V lost 6 bases and J lost 2, with 20 bases in between. The chain's CDR3 is CASSLGQGGSAGANVLTF. The CDR3 DNA follows: TGTGCCAGCAGCCTAGGACAGGGAGGGTCAGCTGGGGCCAACGTCCTGACTTTC.

This clonotype was recorded many times. A clone one base away is much larger, so this may be a read error. The chain combines TRBV7-8 with TRBJ2-1; 8 nucleotides match TRBD2. Germline V gene sequence: CDR1 SGHVS, CDR2 FQNEAQ. The CDR3 runs 15 residues. For the CDR3, the DNA is TGTGCCAGCAGCCAGGTAGCGGGAATGGGCAATGAGCAGTCCTTC. Translation gives CASSQVAGMGNEQSF.

A note on this clonotype: A much larger clone differs by one base, so this may be a read error. V and J are TRBV5-6 and TRBJ2-7; either TRBD1 or TRBD2 may supply D (5 bases each). Matching the DNA end better, TRBJ2-1 makes the J call doubtful. This CDR3 has 16 residues. The germline gives CDR1 SGHDT, CDR2 YYEEEE. Here the CDR3 reads CASSMGMGQEDYEQFF. The CDR3 DNA follows: TGTGCCAGCAGCATGGGGATGGGGCAAGAAGACTACGAGCAGTTCTTC.

This clonotype was detected ten times or more. The chain employs TRBV11-2 and TRBJ1-2; TRBD1 is a possible D gene (5 bases). Germline values: CDR1 SGHAT, CDR2 FQNNGV. The V end was cut by 2 bases, the J end by 6 bases, with 19 bases between. There are 16 residues in the CDR3. In DNA form, the CDR3 reads TGTGCCAGCAGCTTACCGACCGGGGCCCAACAACATGGCTACACCTTC. Translating gives CASSLPTGAQQHGYTF.

This clonotype has more than one count but fewer than ten. Here the CDR3 reads CASRGPGWGSPLHF. The CDR3 DNA follows: TGTGCCAGCAGGGGGCCGGGCTGGGGTTCACCCCTCCACTTT. V gene TRBV11-2 combines with J gene TRBJ1-6; TRBD1 might be the D (5 bases). In germline, CDR1 is SGHAT, CDR2 FQNNGV. V was shortened by 6 bases and J by 9 bases, with 15 bases between the two germline ends. The CDR3 is made up of 14 amino acids.

This clonotype was counted at least ten times. This sequence may be a read error, since a much larger clone differs from it by one base. CDR3 residues: CASSLGGGNYEQYF. DNA of the CDR3: TGTGCCAGCAGCTTAGGGGGGGGAAACTACGAGCAGTACTTC. The chain carries TRBV11-2 and TRBJ2-7, with TRBD2 identical over 7 bases. V gave up 1 base and J gave up 3 bases; unmatched junction bases: 3. Germline-derived CDR1 and CDR2 are SGHAT and FQNNGV. The length of the CDR3 is 14 residues. The variable domain in full, completed from reference TRBV11-2 and TRBJ2-7, reads EAGVAQSPRYKIIEKRQSVAFWCNPISGHATLYWYQQILGQGPKLLIQFQNNGVVDDSQLPKDRFSAERLKGVDSTLKIQPAKLEDSAVYLCASSLGGGNYEQYFGPGTRLTVT.

In its sample, this clonotype was seen many times. The chain employs TRBV2 and TRBJ1-5; D uncertain. V was trimmed by 8 bases and J by 7 bases, leaving 18 bases between them. In germline, CDR1 is SNHLY, CDR2 FYNNEI. This CDR3 spans 14 amino acids. The DNA of the CDR3 is TGTGCCAGCCAGGCGGGTAACCCCAACCAGCCCCAGCATTTT. Residues: CASQAGNPNQPQHF.

A few counts support this clonotype. The CDR3 loop reads CASSSYRGYNEQFF. Written as DNA, the CDR3 is TGTGCCAGCAGTTCATACAGGGGCTACAATGAGCAGTTCTTC. The rearrangement uses TRBV6-2 or TRBV6-3 and TRBJ2-1; 7 nucleotides agree with TRBD1. Germline assignment: CDR1 MNHEY and CDR2 SVGEGT. This CDR3 has 14 residues. The V and J ends lost 4 bases and 3 bases, in that order; junction bases with no gene match: 3.

In this sample, this clonotype turned up many times. The chain has TRBV7-8 and TRBJ1-6, with D possibly being TRBD1 (6 bases). This CDR3 is built from 15 residues. The V gene lost 3 bases and the J gene lost 6 bases, with 12 bases spanning the gap. In germline, CDR1 is SGHVS, CDR2 FQNEAQ. The CDR3 reads CASSLRGTRNSPLHF. In DNA, the CDR3 is TGTGCCAGCAGCTTGAGAGGGACACGTAATTCACCCCTCCACTTT.

The chain has TRBV6-5 and TRBJ2-5; the match to TRBD2 covers 8 bases. V lost 5 bases and J lost 5; bases outside the gene matches: 10. This CDR3 has 15 residues. CDR1 MNHEY and CDR2 SVGAGI come from the germline V gene. The CDR3 is CASSQLAVGLETQYF. CDR3 in DNA: TGTGCCAGCAGTCAACTAGCGGTGGGGTTGGAGACCCAGTACTTC.

In this sample, this clonotype turned up a few times. This chain joins TRBV11-2 and TRBJ2-3; TRBD2 aligns across 7 bases. CDR3 size: 16 residues. The J segment lost 1 base and the V segment lost 1 base, leaving 5 bases of the junction unmatched. Germline V gives CDR1 SGHAT, CDR2 FQNNGV. The CDR3 DNA sequence: TGTGCCAGCAGCTTAGGGGCCAGCGGGGGCACAGATACGCAGTATTTT. Protein product: CASSLGASGGTDTQYF.

The chain joins TRBV6-1 to TRBJ1-2, with 11 positions matching TRBD1. V was clipped by 3 bases and J by 5 bases; unmatched bases: 8. Germline values: CDR1 MNHNS, CDR2 SASEGT. The CDR3 loop spans 16 amino acids. CDR3 amino acids: CASSDWTGGIFYGYTF. DNA for the CDR3: TGTGCCAGCAGTGACTGGACAGGGGGCATCTTTTATGGCTACACCTTC.

Ten or more counts support this clonotype. The chain recombines TRBV5-1 with TRBJ2-1; 15 positions agree with TRBD2. The V segment lost 4 bases and the J segment 8 bases; nucleotides outside the gene matches: 7. The CDR3 covers 16 residues. Germline V gene data show CDR1 as SGHRS and CDR2 as YFSETQ. The CDR3 spells CASSGLAGGTSDEQFF. CDR3 in DNA: TGCGCCAGCAGCGGACTAGCGGGAGGGACAAGCGATGAGCAGTTCTTC.

This clonotype was found a few times. This rearrangement joins TRBV18 to TRBJ1-3; TRBD1 agrees at 9 bases. Germline V gives CDR1 KGHSH, CDR2 LQKENI. CDR3 length: 16 residues. The J segment lost 0 bases and the V segment lost 3 bases, leaving 3 bases of the junction unmatched. The CDR3 is CASSPDRGRSGNTIYF. The CDR3, as DNA: TGTGCCAGCTCACCGGACAGGGGACGCTCTGGAAACACCATATATTTT.

The J gene is TRBJ1-1, the V gene TRBV20-1; maybe TRBD1 (6 bases). This CDR3 has 14 residues. Between the trimmed V and J ends, which lost 1 base and 3 bases, there was a span of 12 bases. Germline V gene data show CDR1 as DFQATT and CDR2 as SNEGSKA (reference sequence). The CDR3 region is CSARAAGAYTEAFF. The CDR3 DNA follows: TGCAGTGCTAGAGCGGCAGGGGCGTACACTGAAGCTTTCTTT.

This clonotype was recorded many times. The rearrangement joins TRBV5-1 to TRBJ1-1; the D is unclear. V shed 3 bases and J shed 1 base, with 10 bases lying between them. The CDR3 contains 14 residues. Germline CDR1 is SGHRS and CDR2 is YFSETQ. As DNA, the CDR3 is TGCGCCAGCAGCTATTCTCCCGAGAACACTGAAGCTTTCTTT. This codes for CASSYSPENTEAFF.

The gene calls are TRBV20-1 and TRBJ2-7; D might be TRBD2 (5 bases). CDR1 and CDR2 (germline): DFQATT, SNEGSKA (reference sequence). The CDR3 spans 15 residues. V gave up 6 bases and J gave up 5 bases, with 23 bases separating them. In nucleotides, the CDR3 is TGCAGTGCCAGATCCCCCTATGGCGGGTCCCACGAGCAGTACTTC. Translation gives CSARSPYGGSHEQYF.

This clonotype appeared a few times. The chain carries TRBV6-9 and TRBJ1-2; the D is unclear. The V gene's germline CDR1 is MNHGY and CDR2 SVAAGI. The germline V and J ends were trimmed by 4 bases and 4 bases, with 13 bases remaining between them. This CDR3 is built from 14 residues. In nucleotides, the CDR3 is TGTGCCAGCAGTTTTCGCCAGAAGTCCTATGGCTACACCTTC. Protein product: CASSFRQKSYGYTF.

This clonotype came up many times. This chain links TRBV20-1 with TRBJ2-3, with TRBD1 as a possible D gene (6 bases). CDR3 length: 14 amino acids. The germline V gene has CDR1 DFQATT and CDR2 SNEGSKA (reference sequence). Trimming stripped 7 bases from V and 1 base from J, with 15 bases between. In DNA, the CDR3 is TGCAGTGTACAGGGAAGAAGAGGCACAGATACGCAGTATTTT. It codes for CSVQGRRGTDTQYF.

This chain uses TRBV28 with TRBJ1-4; D gene unclear. The germline V gene has CDR1 MDHEN and CDR2 SYDVKM. Trimming took off 6 bases at V and 7 bases at J, with 18 bases between the two ends. The CDR3 extends over 15 amino acids. The CDR3 loop is CASRSGGEWIEKLFF. The CDR3 DNA is TGTGCCAGCAGATCCGGTGGGGAGTGGATTGAAAAACTGTTTTTT.

This chain uses TRBV11-2 with TRBJ2-7, with D maybe TRBD1 (6 bases). V dropped 1 base and J dropped 0 bases, with 13 bases sitting between them. The CDR3 spans 16 residues. Looked up from germline, CDR1 is SGHAT and CDR2 is FQNNGV. The CDR3 bases are TGTGCCAGCAGCTTAGGAGAGGGGGTGAGCTCCTACGAGCAGTACTTC. As protein: CASSLGEGVSSYEQYF.

This clonotype has ten or more counts. The chain recombines TRBV20-1 with TRBJ2-7; TRBD1 matches at 9 bases. Germline values: CDR1 DFQATT, CDR2 SNEGSKA (reference sequence). CDR3 size: 16 residues. The V segment lost 0 bases and the J segment 1 base; nucleotides outside the gene matches: 7. CDR3 protein: CSARDPLTGGSYEQYF. The CDR3 DNA follows: TGCAGTGCTAGAGACCCCCTGACAGGGGGTTCCTACGAGCAGTACTTC.

This clonotype was found a few times. CDR3 sequence reads: CASSPGTQYQETQYF. The CDR3 DNA reads TGTGCCAGCAGCCCCGGGACACAGTACCAAGAGACCCAGTACTTC. J is TRBJ2-5 and V is TRBV6-1, with D possibly being TRBD1 (6 bases). The V end was cut by 6 bases, the J end by 0 bases, with 14 bases between. The CDR3 consists of 15 residues. The germline gives CDR1 MNHNS, CDR2 SASEGT.

This clonotype was found a few times. V and J are TRBV28 and TRBJ2-2; tentatively, D is TRBD2 (5 bases). The CDR3 is made up of 15 amino acids. V was cut by 3 bases and J by 1 base, with 9 bases left in between. CDR1 is MDHEN and CDR2 is SYDVKM in the germline V gene. The CDR3 DNA follows: TGTGCCAGCAGTTTTCTCCGGGGGAACACCGGGGAGCTGTTTTTT. Translating gives CASSFLRGNTGELFF.

The chain is built from TRBV5-6 and TRBJ2-7; D unclear. CDR3 size: 18 residues. Germline lookup yields CDR1 SGHDT and CDR2 YYEEEE. Trimming cost V 0 bases and J 2 bases, with 21 bases left between them. CDR3 protein: CASSLGESRLLLTYEQYF. CDR3 coding DNA: TGTGCCAGCAGCTTGGGTGAGTCTAGGCTACTACTCACCTACGAGCAGTACTTC.